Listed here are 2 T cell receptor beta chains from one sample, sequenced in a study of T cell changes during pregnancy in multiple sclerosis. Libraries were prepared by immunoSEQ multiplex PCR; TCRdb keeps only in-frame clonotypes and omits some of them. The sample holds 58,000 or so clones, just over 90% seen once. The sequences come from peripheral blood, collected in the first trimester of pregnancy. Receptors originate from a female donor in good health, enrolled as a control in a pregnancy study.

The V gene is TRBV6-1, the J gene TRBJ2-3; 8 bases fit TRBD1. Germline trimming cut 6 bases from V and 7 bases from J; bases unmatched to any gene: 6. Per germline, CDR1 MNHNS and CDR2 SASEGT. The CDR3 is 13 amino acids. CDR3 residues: CASRAGGAHTQYF. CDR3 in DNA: TGTGCCAGCAGGGCAGGGGGCGCGCATACGCAGTATTTT.

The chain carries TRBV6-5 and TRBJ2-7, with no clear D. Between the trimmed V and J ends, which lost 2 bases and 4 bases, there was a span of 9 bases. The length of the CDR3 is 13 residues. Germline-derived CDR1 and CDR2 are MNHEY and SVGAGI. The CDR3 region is CASSYGHGYEQYF. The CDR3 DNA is TGTGCCAGCAGTTACGGGCACGGATACGAGCAGTACTTC.